Listed below are T cell receptor beta chains from one sample, sequenced in a study of Graves' ophthalmopathy and Graves' hyperthyroidism. TCRdb re-called the multiplex PCR reads with MiXCR, one entry per CDR3 protein. The data show 350,000 to 450,000 distinct CDR3 sequences, approximately 21% seen once. Sequenced input: peripheral blood. The receptors here all came from a woman aged 18-29 years with stable Graves' hyperthyroidism. The CDR3 runs from the conserved cysteine through the conserved F or W. The D gene is left open where the match is weak. Size is stated for part of the rows, as once, few or many counts, or as a class when the clone is expanded.

NA | TRBJ1-5 | TRBD1 | TRBV6-4 | CARGQGQPQHF | TGTGCCCGTGGACAGGGCCAGCCCCAGCATTTT
many | TRBJ1-2 | TRBD1 | TRBV20-1 | CSAPTGFGYTF | TGCAGTGCCCCGACAGGGTTTGGCTACACCTTC
NA | TRBJ1-1 | NA | TRBV28 | CASSAGGAAATEAFF | TGTGCCAGCAGCGCGGGAGGGGCTGCGGCCACTGAAGCTTTCTTT
many | TRBJ1-6 | NA | TRBV7-9 | CASREDSLNSPLHF | TGTGCCAGCAGAGAAGACAGCCTTAATTCACCCCTCCACTTT
many | TRBJ2-7 | TRBD2 | TRBV27 | CASSLSAGAGGYEQYF | TGTGCCAGCAGTTTATCCGCCGGGGCGGGAGGTTACGAGCAGTACTTC
few | TRBJ2-7 | TRBD2 | TRBV29-1 | CSVGGRGGSHEQYF | TGCAGCGTGGGAGGGAGAGGAGGGTCCCACGAGCAGTACTTC
many | TRBJ1-1 | NA | TRBV28 | CASKLNTEAFF | TGTGCCAGCAAATTGAACACTGAAGCTTTCTTT
once | TRBJ2-7 | NA | TRBV28 | CASSDNERSQYF | TGTGCCAGCAGCGATAATGAGCGGTCGCAGTACTTC
few | TRBJ2-2 | TRBD1 | TRBV15 | CATSRVPGQYTGELFF | TGTGCCACCAGCAGAGTACCGGGACAGTACACCGGGGAGCTGTTTTTT
NA | TRBJ1-1 | NA | TRBV15 | CATSLQHRRGENTEAFF | TGTGCCACCAGCCTCCAACACAGGAGGGGAGAGAACACTGAAGCTTTCTTT
many | TRBJ1-5 | NA | TRBV30 | CAWSVILGSDQPQHF | TGTGCCTGGAGTGTAATCCTTGGTTCGGATCAGCCCCAGCATTTT
many | TRBJ2-5 | NA | TRBV29-1 | CSVDPGGETQYF | TGCAGCGTTGATCCTGGGGGAGAGACCCAGTACTTC
many | TRBJ1-5 | NA | TRBV5-1 | CASSLRSVLYSNQPQHF | TGCGCCAGCAGCTTGCGGTCGGTTCTATATAGCAATCAGCCCCAGCATTTT
many | TRBJ2-5 | TRBD1 | TRBV27 | CASSFQGAETQYF | TGTGCCAGCAGTTTCCAGGGGGCGGAGACCCAGTACTTC
many | TRBJ1-2 | NA | TRBV7-9 | CASSFRDRGYTF | TGTGCCAGCAGCTTCCGGGACCGTGGCTACACCTTC
many | TRBJ2-7 | TRBD2 | TRBV7-9 | CASSPASGSFSYEQYF | TGTGCCAGCAGCCCCGCCAGCGGGAGTTTCTCCTACGAGCAGTACTTC